The clone carrying this T cell receptor beta chain is classed as medium-sized. V was trimmed by 3 bases and J by 4 bases, leaving 11 bases between them. This CDR3 has 14 residues. The sample comes from a study of metastatic and nonmetastatic thyroid tumors. At the level of the study: Where malignant and benign thyroid patients were concerned, repertoires were compared across blood and tumor or nodule tissue.

Before thyroid surgery, none of the patients had received any treatment. Authors' methods: It was from CDR3 differences across clinicopathological groups that a distant-metastasis classifier for papillary thyroid cancer was built. TCRdb re-clonotyped the PCR reads via MiXCR. These V and J calls derive from TCRdb rather than the authors' analysis. The sample includes fewer than 35,000 clones, roughly 30% seen only once; the top ten take approximately 30%. This chain joins TRBV12-3 or TRBV12-4 and TRBJ2-3; a weak D match, TRBD1 (5 bases). Sequenced material: blood. The clonotype was recovered from a female donor with papillary thyroid cancer or a benign thyroid nodule (not recorded which). Some clones in this sample may be carry-over from other donors' samples. Here the CDR3 DNA reads TGTGCCAGCAGTTTGTATGGGGCGGCAGATACGCAGTATTTT. Translation gives CASSLYGAADTQYF.